A single sample gave rise to the 21 T cell receptor beta chains below, sequenced in a study of T cell responses to AZD1222 COVID-19 vaccine. Using immunoSEQ multiplex PCR, the repertoire was profiled, and TCRdb retains in-frame clones only, with some absent. The top ten clones hold more than 4.5% of a sample with around 120,000 clones, approximately 94% of them seen once. The input for sequencing was peripheral blood, taken 28 days after the second AZD1222 dose. The receptors here all came from an adult who received the AZD1222 COVID-19 vaccine.

The V call is TRBV5-6, the J call TRBJ1-6; TRBD1 aligns across 8 bases. With V trimmed by 4 bases and J by 4 bases, 4 bases remained unmatched. The germline gives CDR1 SGHDT, CDR2 YYEEEE. There are 15 residues in the CDR3. CDR3 DNA: TGTGCCAGCAGCCGACAGGGGTTGTATAATTCACCCCTCCACTTT. Its protein is CASSRQGLYNSPLHF.

The J gene is TRBJ2-7, the V gene TRBV7-2; D not certain. The CDR3 is 15 amino acids. CDR1 SGHTA and CDR2 FQGNSA come from the germline V gene. Trimming removed 4 bases at V and 1 base at J, with 14 bases between. The CDR3 loop reads CASSSTPGRSYEQYF. The CDR3 DNA reads as TGTGCCAGCAGCTCCACCCCGGGTAGGTCCTACGAGCAGTACTTC.

The chain links TRBV5-4 to TRBJ2-5; the match to TRBD1 covers 7 bases. Per germline, CDR1 SGHNT and CDR2 YYREEE (reference sequence). J was trimmed by 4 bases and V by 2 bases; bases with no gene match: 5. The CDR3 has 14 amino acids. The CDR3 region is CASSFASGGETQYF. In DNA form, the CDR3 reads TGTGCCAGCAGCTTTGCGTCAGGGGGAGAGACCCAGTACTTC. Full variable domain (remainder filled in from reference TRBV5-4 and TRBJ2-5): ETGVTQSPTHLIKTRGQQVTLRCSSQSGHNTVSWYQQALGQGPQFIFQYYREEENGRGNFPPRFSGLQFPNYSSELNVNALELDDSALYLCASSFASGGETQYFGPGTRLLVL.

The chain uses TRBV7-9 and TRBJ1-2, with D possibly being TRBD1 (6 bases). Germline CDR1 is SEHNR and CDR2 is FQNEAQ (reference sequence). CDR3 size: 14 residues. The V and J ends lost 2 bases and 8 bases respectively, with 15 bases between them. The DNA of the CDR3 is TGTGCCAGCAGCTTATCTCTGGGGGCGCAGGGCTACACCTTC. Residues: CASSLSLGAQGYTF.

The chain recombines TRBV7-8 with TRBJ1-1, with unresolved D. The germline gives CDR1 SGHVS, CDR2 FQNEAQ. Trimming stripped 6 bases from V and 1 base from J, with 9 bases between. CDR3 length equals 13 residues. CDR3 residues: CASSPLSNTEAFF. The CDR3 coding sequence is TGTGCCAGCAGTCCCCTATCGAACACTGAAGCTTTCTTT.

By its share, this clone is medium-sized (0.01 to 0.1%). The gene calls are TRBV19 and TRBJ1-5; D is ambiguous. Between the trimmed V and J ends, which lost 5 bases and 3 bases, there was a span of 14 bases. Germline V lookup: CDR1 LNHDA, CDR2 SQIVND (reference sequence). The CDR3 covers 15 residues. CDR3 sequence: CASSPRATNNQPQHF. The DNA for the CDR3 is TGTGCCAGTAGTCCCCGGGCCACAAACAATCAGCCCCAGCATTTT. Drawing the rest from reference TRBV19 and TRBJ1-5, the complete variable domain is DGGITQSPKYLFRKEGQNVTLSCEQNLNHDAMYWYRQDPGQGLRLIYYSQIVNDFQKGDIAEGYSVSREKKESFPLTVTSAQKNPTAFYLCASSPRATNNQPQHFGDGTRLSIL.

The chain uses TRBV7-3 and TRBJ2-3; 8 nucleotides match TRBD2. Per germline, CDR1 SGHTA and CDR2 FQGTGA. V shed 5 bases and J 2 bases; nucleotides not matched to a gene: 6. This CDR3 spans 15 amino acids. CDR3 DNA: TGTGCCAGCAGCCGTGCGGGGGGATCCACAGATACGCAGTATTTT. Encoded protein: CASSRAGGSTDTQYF.

This chain joins TRBV6-5 and TRBJ1-5, with no clear D. Trimming removed 7 bases at V and 5 bases at J, with 9 bases between. The CDR3 sequence is 12 residues long. The germline V gene has CDR1 MNHEY and CDR2 SVGAGI. In DNA form, the CDR3 reads TGTGCCAGCACTTCCCAGGATCAGCCCCAGCATTTT. Its protein product is CASTSQDQPQHF.

The rearrangement uses TRBV9 and TRBJ1-4; no definite D call. Germline-derived CDR1 and CDR2 are SGDLS and YYNGEE. V lost 1 base to trimming and J lost 11 bases, with 18 bases between them. The CDR3 spans 15 residues. CDR3 sequence reads: CASSVTASGVVKLFF. CDR3 DNA sequence: TGTGCCAGCAGCGTAACTGCCAGCGGGGTTGTGAAACTGTTTTTT.

The chain employs TRBV5-1 and TRBJ2-5; 12 nucleotides agree with TRBD1. The CDR3 has 17 residues. The trim removed 3 bases at V and 2 bases at J, leaving 8 bases unmatched. Germline V lookup: CDR1 SGHRS, CDR2 YFSETQ. The CDR3 loop is CASSSGTGGGLQETQYF. CDR3 bases: TGCGCCAGCAGCTCCGGGACAGGGGGCGGGTTGCAAGAGACCCAGTACTTC.

This chain joins TRBV6-5 and TRBJ1-2, with TRBD1 as a possible D gene (5 bases). The CDR3 totals 14 residues. In germline, CDR1 is MNHEY, CDR2 SVGAGI. The V gene lost 4 bases and the J gene lost 5 bases, with 14 bases spanning the gap. CDR3 coding DNA: TGTGCCAGCAGTTCTGTGGGGGATAAATATGGCTACACCTTC. It encodes CASSSVGDKYGYTF.

This clone occurred once. The chain links TRBV25-1 to TRBJ1-3; the D gene is possibly TRBD1 (5 bases). Germline V gene sequence: CDR1 MGHDK, CDR2 SYGVNS. The CDR3 is 14 amino acids. The V end lost 4 bases, the J end lost 4 bases, and 11 bases lay between the germline ends. The CDR3 nucleotides are TGTGCCAGCAGTGTGCAGGGAGCAGGAAACACCATATATTTT. It yields the protein CASSVQGAGNTIYF.

The genes are TRBV5-6 and TRBJ1-2; D is perhaps TRBD1 (5 bases). The CDR3 sequence is 16 residues long. Trimming left V 4 bases short and J 8 bases short, with 24 bases between. Germline-derived CDR1 and CDR2 are SGHDT and YYEEEE. The CDR3 bases are TGTGCCAGCAGCCGATTACATTTGGGACCTGACATGGGCTACACCTTC. Translation gives CASSRLHLGPDMGYTF.

The V call is TRBV12-3 or TRBV12-4, the J call TRBJ2-1; D gene unclear. V lost 4 bases and J lost 5, with 9 bases in between. The CDR3 runs to 13 residues. CDR3 bases: TGTGCCAGCAGTTCACAAATACACAATGAGCAGTTCTTC. This encodes CASSSQIHNEQFF.

The rearrangement uses TRBV27 and TRBJ1-5; D perhaps matches TRBD1 (6 bases). CDR3 size: 17 residues. Germline V gene lookup returns CDR1 MNHEY and CDR2 SMNVEV (reference sequence). With 7 bases removed from V and 4 bases from J, the gap between germline ends came to 23 bases. The CDR3 protein is CASTPIGTQSPNQPQHF. The CDR3 DNA follows: TGTGCCAGCACCCCAATCGGGACACAGTCCCCAAATCAGCCCCAGCATTTT.

The V gene is TRBV20-1, the J gene TRBJ2-2; no clear D. Trimming removed 5 bases at V and 3 bases at J, with 4 bases between. The germline gives CDR1 DFQATT, CDR2 SNEGSKA (reference sequence). CDR3 length equals 11 residues. CDR3 nucleotides: TGCAGTGCTCTCTACACCGGGGAGCTGTTTTTT. This translates into CSALYTGELFF.

The rearrangement links TRBV5-5 to TRBJ1-2; possibly TRBD1 for D (6 bases). This CDR3 is 15 amino acids long. The germline CDR1 and CDR2 sequences are SGHKS and YYEKEE (reference sequence). V lost 3 bases, J lost 2 bases, and 14 bases lay in between. CDR3 residues: CASSSAGGRNYGYTF. CDR3 in DNA: TGTGCCAGCAGCTCCGCCGGGGGCAGGAACTATGGCTACACCTTC. Full variable domain (missing parts from reference TRBV5-5 and TRBJ1-2): DAGVTQSPTHLIKTRGQQVTLRCSPISGHKSVSWYQQVLGQGPQFIFQYYEKEERGRGNFPDRFSARQFPNYSSELNVNALLLGDSALYLCASSSAGGRNYGYTFGSGTRLTVV.

The genes are TRBV5-1 and TRBJ1-6; D may be TRBD1 (5 bases). This CDR3 comprises 14 residues. V shed 0 bases and J shed 6 bases, with 7 bases lying between them. Germline V gene lookup returns CDR1 SGHRS and CDR2 YFSETQ. The CDR3 loop is CASSLETANSPLHF. CDR3 bases: TGCGCCAGCAGCTTGGAGACAGCTAATTCACCCCTCCACTTT.

Here the CDR3 reads CASSYERHAQYF. DNA for the CDR3: TGTGCCAGCAGTTACGAGAGGCACGCGCAGTACTTC. This chain links TRBV6-2 or TRBV6-3 with TRBJ2-7; D remains ambiguous. The germline gives CDR1 MNHEY, CDR2 SVGEGT. Trimming shortened V by 2 bases and J by 9 bases, and 11 bases separated the two germline ends. CDR3 length: 12 amino acids.

This clone showed up just once. This chain uses TRBV24-1 with TRBJ2-3; 9 bases are a match to TRBD2. The CDR3 loop spans 15 amino acids. Trimming took 3 bases from V and 4 from J; bases not matched to a gene: 4. Germline values: CDR1 KGHDR, CDR2 SFDVKD. Written as DNA, the CDR3 is TGTGCCACCAGTGATCTAGCGGGAACGGCAGATACGCAGTATTTT. Protein: CATSDLAGTADTQYF.

The V call is TRBV27, the J call TRBJ2-5; 12 bases map to TRBD2. Trimming took 8 bases from V and 7 from J; bases not matched to a gene: 29. The CDR3 runs to 21 residues. Germline V lookup: CDR1 MNHEY, CDR2 SMNVEV (reference sequence). The CDR3 nucleotides are TGTGCCAGCCCCACCCCCCGGGACCCGCCTGAGGCTAGCGGGAGGGGGCTGACCCAGTACTTC. Translating gives CASPTPRDPPEASGRGLTQYF.